The sequence of this T cell receptor (beta chain) was determined in a study of shared clonotypes between healthy human individuals. Study conclusions and caveats: Expectations were that clonotype sharing among donors would be affected by sequencing depth.

CDR3 length equals 16 residues. CDR1 is MNHEY and CDR2 is SMNVEV in the germline V gene (reference sequence). Trimming removed 4 bases from V and 14 bases from J; junction bases left unmatched: 18. Donors, without exception, were Caucasian adults residing in Nashville, Tennessee. The table came from immunoSEQ multiplex PCR; TCRdb's copy has only in-frame clones and leaves some out. The sample holds 1.6 million or so clones, approximately 98.5% seen once. Turning to this clone: Its antigen is not identified.

This TCR derives from a man aged 30-40 years in good health. The chain recombines TRBV27 with TRBJ2-1; 9 bases map to TRBD1. Sequenced: naive CD4+ T cells sorted from blood. Subset described: CD45RA+ positively selected. Written as DNA, the CDR3 is TGTGCCAGCAGTTCACCGGGACAGGGAATTTTGGGTGTTGAGTTCTTC. It encodes CASSSPGQGILGVEFF.